These T cell receptor beta chains were read from a single sample in a study of human T cells and chemical hapten exposure. TCRdb re-derived calls from the RACE reads in MiXCR, one entry per CDR3 protein. The sample carries approximately 90,000 distinct CDR3 sequences, approximately 8.2% recorded once. Material for sequencing was whole blood. These receptors all stem from a female donor in good health. Some clones in this sample may be carry-over from other donors' samples. CDR3s include the opening cysteine and the closing phenylalanine or tryptophan. Fields, in order: J gene, D gene, V gene, clone size, CDR3 protein, CDR3 DNA. The D gene is left open where the match is weak. Clone size is not always given. Where it is, it says once, few, many or a class for expanded clones.

>TRBJ2-5|.|TRBV5-1|.
CASSSGRGQETQYF
TGCGCCAGCAGCTCCGGACGGGGACAAGAGACCCAGTACTTC
>TRBJ2-1|.|TRBV20-1|.
CSARGGEQFF
TGCAGTGCTAGGGGGGGTGAGCAGTTCTTC
>TRBJ2-5|TRBD2|TRBV28|.
CASSYPTLGEGGETQYF
TGTGCCAGCAGCTACCCGACTTTGGGGGAGGGCGGGGAGACCCAGTACTTC
>TRBJ1-1|.|TRBV28|few
CASSLWVLRNRNTEAFF
TGTGCCAGCAGTTTATGGGTGCTTCGAAACCGGAACACTGAAGCTTTCTTT
>TRBJ2-6|TRBD2|TRBV12-3/TRBV12-4|once
CASAWGGAQTSVGVNVLTF
TGTGCCAGCGCTTGGGGGGGGGCCCAGACTAGCGTTGGGGTCAACGTCCTGACTTTC
>TRBJ2-7|TRBD2|TRBV11-2|many
CASSILAGGPEEQYF
TGTGCCAGCAGCATACTAGCGGGAGGGCCCGAGGAGCAGTACTTC
>TRBJ1-2|.|TRBV5-4|few
CASTGALSGYGYTF
TGTGCCAGCACCGGGGCTCTCAGCGGCTATGGCTACACCTTC
>TRBJ1-5|.|TRBV7-9|few
CASSLEGRGTGPQHF
TGTGCCAGCAGCTTAGAAGGGAGGGGTACTGGGCCCCAGCATTTT
>TRBJ2-3|TRBD1|TRBV27|many
CASSYTGAPGTDTQYF
TGTGCCAGCAGTTATACAGGGGCCCCTGGCACAGATACGCAGTATTTT
>TRBJ1-2|.|TRBV5-1|.
CASRGEIFSSGNGYGYTF
TGCGCCAGCAGGGGGGAAATCTTTTCGTCGGGTAACGGCTATGGCTACACCTTC
>TRBJ1-2|.|TRBV7-2|few
CASSLTTDYGYTF
TGTGCCAGCAGCTTAACGACAGACTATGGCTACACCTTC
>TRBJ2-3|.|TRBV2|.
CASSVAGIDTDTQYF
TGTGCCAGCAGTGTAGCAGGGATCGACACAGATACGCAGTATTTT
>TRBJ2-1|TRBD2|TRBV7-3|many
CASSPNRLAGAGNEQFF
TGTGCCAGCAGCCCAAACAGACTAGCGGGAGCTGGCAATGAGCAGTTCTTC
>TRBJ2-5|.|TRBV25-1|many
CASSESAERDNQETQYF
TGTGCCAGCAGTGAATCAGCCGAGCGGGACAACCAAGAGACCCAGTACTTC
>TRBJ1-2|.|TRBV29-1|.
CSVEVVDTGRVGYTF
TGCAGCGTTGAAGTCGTGGACACCGGTCGGGTTGGCTACACCTTC
>TRBJ1-3|.|TRBV18|many
CASSPLSRLAGNTIYF
TGTGCCAGCTCACCACTTTCCCGCTTGGCAGGAAACACCATATATTTT
>TRBJ2-1|.|TRBV28|few
CASSLEWGMRDNEQFF
TGTGCCAGCAGTTTAGAGTGGGGAATGAGGGACAATGAGCAGTTCTTC
>TRBJ1-1|.|TRBV18|few
CASSPSSQVNTEAFF
TGTGCCAGCTCACCATCCTCCCAAGTGAACACTGAAGCTTTCTTT
>TRBJ2-3|TRBD2|TRBV12-3/TRBV12-4|many
CASRSSGSSDTQYF
TGTGCCAGCAGATCCAGCGGGAGTTCAGATACGCAGTATTTT
>TRBJ2-1|.|TRBV7-9|many
CASSLFGPTEQFF
TGTGCCAGCAGCTTGTTCGGGCCGACTGAGCAGTTCTTC
>TRBJ1-5|TRBD1|TRBV28|.
CASRTNRGVGSNQPQHF
TGTGCCAGCAGAACTAACAGGGGCGTAGGAAGCAATCAGCCCCAGCATTTT
>TRBJ2-7|.|TRBV7-9|.
CASSLKGPTVTYEQYF
TGTGCCAGCAGCTTAAAGGGTCCGACGGTTACCTACGAGCAGTACTTC
>TRBJ2-3|.|TRBV7-2|few
CASSFEPDTQYF
TGTGCCAGCAGCTTCGAACCAGATACGCAGTATTTT
>TRBJ2-7|TRBD2|TRBV20-1|many
CSARPGLAGGDEQYF
TGCAGTGCTAGACCGGGACTAGCGGGAGGAGACGAGCAGTACTTC
>TRBJ2-7|.|TRBV12-3/TRBV12-4|few
CASSSGVLSYEQYF
TGTGCCAGCAGTTCTGGCGTACTCTCCTACGAGCAGTACTTC
>TRBJ1-2|.|TRBV2|many
CASSAADNYGYTF
TGTGCCAGCAGTGCGGCGGACAACTATGGCTACACCTTC
>TRBJ1-5|.|TRBV7-2|many
CASSLMSEHNQPQHF
TGTGCCAGCAGCCTGATGTCCGAACACAATCAGCCCCAGCATTTT
>TRBJ2-7|.|TRBV20-1|many
CSARLANYEQYF
TGCAGTGCTAGACTAGCGAACTACGAGCAGTACTTC
>TRBJ1-2|.|TRBV20-1|many
CSARGETGFPNYGYTF
TGCAGTGCTAGGGGTGAAACAGGATTCCCTAACTATGGCTACACCTTC
>TRBJ2-3|TRBD2|TRBV7-9|.
CASSLGLAGGSTDTQYF
TGTGCCAGCAGCTTAGGACTAGCGGGAGGGAGCACAGATACGCAGTATTTT
>TRBJ1-1|.|TRBV20-1|many
CSARGLGDATEAFF
TGCAGTGCTAGAGGGCTGGGGGACGCCACTGAAGCTTTCTTT
>TRBJ2-3|.|TRBV10-3|.
CAISESSSGVFTDTQYF
TGTGCCATCAGTGAGTCGAGTTCGGGAGTCTTCACAGATACGCAGTATTTT
>TRBJ2-1|.|TRBV4-1|.
CASSQDTERSYNEQFF
TGCGCCAGCAGCCAAGATACCGAGCGATCCTACAATGAGCAGTTCTTC
>TRBJ1-2|.|TRBV20-1|many
CSANPGFLNYGYTF
TGCAGTGCTAATCCAGGGTTTCTTAACTATGGCTACACCTTC
>TRBJ2-7|TRBD1|TRBV20-1|few
CSATGTGKGHSYEQYF
TGCAGTGCAACCGGGACAGGGAAAGGCCACTCCTACGAGCAGTACTTC
>TRBJ2-3|TRBD2|TRBV20-1|many
CSARDSGRPITSTDTQYF
TGCAGTGCTAGAGATAGCGGGAGGCCCATTACTAGCACAGATACGCAGTATTTT
>TRBJ2-3|TRBD1|TRBV20-1|.
CSARPADREGTDTQYF
TGCAGTGCTAGACCCGCAGACAGGGAAGGCACAGATACGCAGTATTTT
>TRBJ1-6|TRBD1|TRBV28|few
CASSSLALQGIYSPLHF
TGTGCCAGCAGTTCATTAGCTTTACAGGGGATCTATTCACCCCTCCACTTT
>TRBJ2-7|.|TRBV7-2|few
CASSLGNSYEQYF
TGTGCCAGCAGCTTGGGCAACTCCTACGAGCAGTACTTC
>TRBJ1-4|.|TRBV9|few
CASSVDGALNEKLFF
TGTGCCAGCAGCGTGGATGGGGCTCTTAATGAAAAACTGTTTTTT
>TRBJ2-3|.|TRBV7-9|.
CASSNRTQRTDTQYF
TGTGCCAGCAGCAATAGGACCCAGCGGACAGATACGCAGTATTTT
>TRBJ2-1|TRBD2|TRBV11-2|.
CASSLGLAGSRFF
TGTGCCAGCAGCTTAGGGCTAGCGGGGTCGCGGTTCTTC
>TRBJ2-1|TRBD1|TRBV24-1|few
CATRSGTEYNEQFF
TGTGCCACCAGGTCCGGGACAGAGTACAATGAGCAGTTCTTC
>TRBJ2-7|TRBD1|TRBV28|once
CASTRTGRYEQYF
TGTGCCAGCACCCGGACAGGCCGCTACGAGCAGTACTTC
>TRBJ1-5|.|TRBV13|.
CASSLGRQGGSQPQHF
TGTGCCAGCAGCTTAGGTCGGCAGGGAGGGAGTCAGCCCCAGCATTTT
>TRBJ2-7|.|TRBV6-5|few
CASSYSKGPVLLLGGYEQYF
TGTGCCAGCAGTTACTCGAAGGGCCCAGTACTGCTTCTAGGCGGGTACGAGCAGTACTTC
>TRBJ1-1|TRBD1|TRBV28|.
CASRIQGESEAFF
TGTGCCAGCAGGATTCAGGGGGAGTCTGAAGCTTTCTTT
>TRBJ2-3|.|TRBV29-1|many
CSVESGEYTQYF
TGCAGCGTTGAATCAGGGGAATATACGCAGTATTTT
>TRBJ1-3|.|TRBV7-2|.
CASSRGPLQTGNTIYF
TGTGCCAGCAGCCGCGGCCCTCTCCAGACCGGAAACACCATATATTTT